This is a list of T cell receptor beta chains from one sample in a study of T cells after posttransplantation cyclophosphamide. This table comes from immunoSEQ multiplex PCR, and its TCRdb copy is limited to in-frame clones, with some not included. The sample holds about 15,000 clones; about four fifths are singletons and the top ten take roughly 0.83%. The sequenced sample was memory CD4+ T cells sorted from PBMCs. The receptor set was obtained from a man between 50 and 59 years old in good health, CMV-negative, and a related stem cell transplant donor. Each CDR3 is given with its conserved first and last residue. D genes are given only for firm matches. Where a row states a size, it is once, few, many or the class of an expanded clone; other rows omit it.

CDR3 DNA,CDR3 protein,J gene,V gene,D gene,clone size
TGTGCCAGCAGCTTAACTCTAGCCGAAACAGATACGCAGTATTTT,CASSLTLAETDTQYF,TRBJ2-3,TRBV7-2,NA,NA
TGTGCCAGCAGTTACTCGAACGGCAGACTTAATGAAAAACTGTTTTTT,CASSYSNGRLNEKLFF,TRBJ1-4,TRBV6-8,NA,NA
TGTGCCAGCAGCCCGCGGGGGGCTGCCTCTGGGGCCAACGTCCTGACTTTC,CASSPRGAASGANVLTF,TRBJ2-6,TRBV7-9,TRBD2,NA
TGTGCCAGCAGTCAGGGGGGTCGGAACACCATATATTTT,CASSQGGRNTIYF,TRBJ1-3,TRBV28,TRBD1,NA
TGTGCCAGCAGCTCCTGGAACGGGAGTTCCCAAGAGACCCAGTACTTC,CASSSWNGSSQETQYF,TRBJ2-5,TRBV5-4,NA,once
TGTGCCAGCAGCATGGGACTCCGGGGGGCGAACACTGAAGCTTTCTTT,CASSMGLRGANTEAFF,TRBJ1-1,TRBV7-8,NA,NA
TGTGCCAGCGGACCAAACCTGGGCGGGGGGGGGACTGAAGCTTTCTTT,CASGPNLGGGGTEAFF,TRBJ1-1,TRBV25-1,NA,NA
TGTGCCAGCAGCTTACCACTCCACGAGCAGTACTTC,CASSLPLHEQYF,TRBJ2-7,TRBV7-9,NA,NA
TGTGCCAGCAGTCAGGGGAGGGCCGAGCAGTACTTC,CASSQGRAEQYF,TRBJ2-7,TRBV28,NA,NA
TGTGCCAGCAGCCTAGACAGGGGGCACGGGGAGCTGTTTTTT,CASSLDRGHGELFF,TRBJ2-2,TRBV2,TRBD1,NA
TGCGCCAGCAGCCCTGGGACTAGCCAGGCAGATACGCAGTATTTT,CASSPGTSQADTQYF,TRBJ2-3,TRBV5-1,TRBD2,NA
TGTGCCAGCAGCTTAAAGGGGGGGGCGAGCTCCTATAATTCACCCCTCCACTTT,CASSLKGGASSYNSPLHF,TRBJ1-6,TRBV7-2,NA,NA
TGCGCCAGCAGCTTGGTAGGGGGCTCTAATGAAAAACTGTTTTTT,CASSLVGGSNEKLFF,TRBJ1-4,TRBV5-1,TRBD1,NA
TGTGCCAGCAGTTACCAGGTTGGCAATCAGCCCCAGCATTTT,CASSYQVGNQPQHF,TRBJ1-5,TRBV6-5,NA,NA
TGCGCCAGCAGCCAAGTGTGGAGCTCTGGAAACACCATATATTTT,CASSQVWSSGNTIYF,TRBJ1-3,TRBV4-1,NA,few
TGCGCCAGCAGCCCACCGGGTGGAGAGACCCAGTACTTC,CASSPPGGETQYF,TRBJ2-5,TRBV5-1,NA,NA
TGTGCCAGCAGCTTAACTCCGGACACTGAAGCTTTCTTT,CASSLTPDTEAFF,TRBJ1-1,TRBV7-9,NA,NA
TGTGCCAGCGGACTACGCCATAATTCACCCCTCCACTTT,CASGLRHNSPLHF,TRBJ1-6,TRBV27,NA,NA
TGTGCCAGCAGTGAATCTAGGAGGGAACCTCCAAGAGGGACCCAGTACTTC,CASSESRREPPRGTQYF,TRBJ2-5,TRBV2,NA,NA
TGCAGCGTTTCCGGGACAGATGAAAAACTGTTTTTT,CSVSGTDEKLFF,TRBJ1-4,TRBV29-1,TRBD1,NA
TGTGCCTGGAGTGTACCCGGCGGAACCCTCCACGAGCAGTACTTC,CAWSVPGGTLHEQYF,TRBJ2-7,TRBV30,NA,NA
TGCGCCAGCAGTGAAGGGCTGGGGCTCGAGCAGTTCTTC,CASSEGLGLEQFF,TRBJ2-1,TRBV10-1,NA,NA
TGTGCCAGCAGCCAAGTGGCAGGGGATGAAAAACTGTTTTTT,CASSQVAGDEKLFF,TRBJ1-4,TRBV14,NA,few
TGTGCCACCAGCAGGCCCGGGGGGGTGAACACTGAAGCTTTCTTT,CATSRPGGVNTEAFF,TRBJ1-1,TRBV15,NA,few
TGTGCCAGTAACTCCGGGTACGAGCAGTACTTC,CASNSGYEQYF,TRBJ2-7,TRBV19,NA,NA
TGCGCCAGCAGCTTGGGAACCCAGGGCGAGCAGTACTTC,CASSLGTQGEQYF,TRBJ2-7,TRBV5-1,NA,NA
TGCGCCAGCAGCTTGGGGGGGGGCCCCATCTACGAGCAGTACTTC,CASSLGGGPIYEQYF,TRBJ2-7,TRBV5-1,NA,NA
TGTGCCAGCCAGACAGGGTCAAGCAATCAGCCCCAGCATTTT,CASQTGSSNQPQHF,TRBJ1-5,TRBV25-1,TRBD1,NA
TGTGCCAGCAGCAAACGAACGGGAAGCACAGATACGCAGTATTTT,CASSKRTGSTDTQYF,TRBJ2-3,TRBV21-1,NA,few
TGTGCCAGCAGCGTAGCGGGACAGGGGTTTTCACCCCTCCACTTT,CASSVAGQGFSPLHF,TRBJ1-6,TRBV9,TRBD1,NA
TGTGCCAGCAGCTTAACTTGGGACAGGGTCCAGCCCCAGCATTTT,CASSLTWDRVQPQHF,TRBJ1-5,TRBV7-2,TRBD1,NA
TGTGCCAGCAGTTACGGACAGGGTCCCTACGAGCAGTACTTC,CASSYGQGPYEQYF,TRBJ2-7,TRBV6-6,TRBD1,NA
TGTGCCAGCAGCTTAGGACTAGAGGTCTACGAGCAGTACTTC,CASSLGLEVYEQYF,TRBJ2-7,TRBV7-2,NA,NA
TGCGCCAGCAGTGAGTCTAGGGGGACAGGGGAGACTGAAGCTTTCTTT,CASSESRGTGETEAFF,TRBJ1-1,TRBV10-1,TRBD1,NA
TGTGCCAGCAGTGCACCGACAGGGACCAATGAGCAGTTCTTC,CASSAPTGTNEQFF,TRBJ2-1,TRBV25-1,TRBD1,NA
TGTGCCAGCAGTGATACCGGGACTACTGACGACGAGCAGTACTTC,CASSDTGTTDDEQYF,TRBJ2-7,TRBV2,TRBD2,NA
TGTGCCAGCAGCTTAGCGAAAATCACTAGCGGGAGGTCCTACGAGCAGTACTTC,CASSLAKITSGRSYEQYF,TRBJ2-7,TRBV7-9,TRBD2,once